This entry features one T cell receptor beta chain sequence. This record comes from a study of blood T cell repertoires in COVID-19. Study background: Acute and convalescent COVID-19 samples came from the United States, Italy and Spain.

TCRdb's copy holds only in-frame clones and misses some; the assay was immunoSEQ multiplex PCR. Of under 250,000 clones listed, about 80% are singletons. This clonotype originated in an elderly man with acute or convalescent COVID-19. The sample was peripheral blood.

The CDR3 DNA follows: TGCAGTGCTTCGGCGACAGGGAAAGCTTTCTTT. It specifies CSASATGKAFF. The J gene is TRBJ1-1, the V gene TRBV20-1; 7 nucleotides align to TRBD1. Unmatched junction bases numbered 6, after V lost 5 bases and J lost 9 bases. This CDR3 comprises 11 residues. Germline V gives CDR1 DFQATT, CDR2 SNEGSKA (reference sequence).